The rows below give T cell receptor beta chains drawn from one sample of a study of blood T cell repertoires in COVID-19. Sequenced by immunoSEQ multiplex PCR; TCRdb stores in-frame clones only, minus some. The sample holds approximately 150,000 clones; around four fifths are singletons and the top ten take approximately 8%. Sequencing input: peripheral blood. These receptor sequences come from a woman aged 80 or over with COVID-19, enrolled during active disease. CDR3s include the opening cysteine and the closing phenylalanine or tryptophan. Fields, in order: V gene, J gene, D gene, CDR3 protein. A D gene is named only where the DNA matches it firmly.

TRBV7-3,TRBJ2-3,NA,CASSRSGGSREGDTQYF
TRBV4-1,TRBJ1-5,NA,CASSHRAEGTGSYSNQPQHF
TRBV6-4,TRBJ2-2,TRBD2,CASSRETGTSGIGELFF
TRBV19,TRBJ2-1,NA,CASSISLAYPDNEQFF
TRBV19,TRBJ2-3,NA,CASRTRVADTQYF
TRBV5-1,TRBJ1-3,NA,CASSLGAKSASGNTIYF
TRBV6-6,TRBJ1-2,NA,CASSSGRGNYGYTF
TRBV5-1,TRBJ2-5,TRBD2,CASRLAGPQETQYF
TRBV18,TRBJ1-1,NA,CASSPGTQNTEAFF
TRBV24-1,TRBJ2-5,TRBD2,CATGGEAGLPETQYF
TRBV5-6,TRBJ1-2,NA,CASSLWGDYGYTF
TRBV11-3,TRBJ2-3,NA,CASSLGTSTDTQYF
TRBV10-3,TRBJ1-2,TRBD1,CAIRPSTGVYGYTF
TRBV7-2,TRBJ2-1,TRBD2,CASTNLLAAFF
TRBV3-1/TRBV3-2,TRBJ1-2,NA,CASSQVSRVRGYGYTF
TRBV2,TRBJ1-1,NA,CASRKYSGLTEAFF
TRBV6-5,TRBJ1-4,NA,CASSYSAQNEKLFF
TRBV5-4,TRBJ2-5,NA,CASSAPRETQYF
TRBV5-1,TRBJ2-1,TRBD2,CASSLSSGGLNEQFF
TRBV11-3,TRBJ1-3,NA,CASRQLPSTIYF
TRBV7-9,TRBJ1-2,NA,CASSQDSYGYTF
TRBV3-1/TRBV3-2,TRBJ2-7,TRBD1,CASSLGTGFYEQYF
TRBV7-9,TRBJ1-1,NA,CASTMNTEAFF
TRBV9,TRBJ2-2,NA,CASSVWEDGELFF
TRBV3-1/TRBV3-2,TRBJ2-7,NA,CASSPSPGDDEQYF
TRBV19,TRBJ2-3,NA,CASSIGLGAALGDTQYF
TRBV5-1,TRBJ2-3,TRBD2,CASSLGGGSTDTQYF
TRBV28,TRBJ1-4,NA,CASSSPGEGEKLFF
TRBV7-9,TRBJ1-2,NA,CASSLLQGGYGYTF
TRBV9,TRBJ2-7,TRBD1,CASSGGTAYEQYF
TRBV19,TRBJ2-2,NA,CASSRWDTNTGELFF
TRBV28,TRBJ1-3,NA,CASSEGGEDTIYF
TRBV11-2,TRBJ2-2,NA,CASRLAGSLGELFF
TRBV11-1,TRBJ2-7,NA,CASSPERGKYEQYF
TRBV19,TRBJ1-1,NA,CASSTGALNTEAFF
TRBV27,TRBJ1-2,NA,CASSQSGKLYGYTF
TRBV7-9,TRBJ1-6,TRBD1,CASSLGDRLAPLHF
TRBV6-5,TRBJ1-6,TRBD1,CASSYSATGSFSPLHF
TRBV4-2,TRBJ1-2,NA,CASSQDLAVMYGYTF
TRBV27,TRBJ1-5,NA,CASSPAQGINQPQHF
TRBV19,TRBJ1-4,TRBD1,CASSRQGGEKLFF
TRBV5-1,TRBJ2-5,NA,CASSEGSQETQYF
TRBV28,TRBJ1-2,NA,CASRTIKGVEGYTF
TRBV6-1,TRBJ1-3,NA,CASSERTLNGESSGNTIYF
TRBV10-3,TRBJ1-3,NA,CAISDGQRTVGNTIYF
TRBV2,TRBJ2-5,TRBD2,CASSELWRERSETQYF
TRBV10-3,TRBJ1-5,NA,CAISESIAGRQPQHF
TRBV3-1/TRBV3-2,TRBJ2-7,TRBD1,CASSPYRGQHYEQYF
TRBV5-1,TRBJ1-4,NA,CASKPEGANEKLFF
TRBV5-4,TRBJ2-1,NA,CASRPEGQGRNNEQFF
TRBV6-5,TRBJ2-1,TRBD2,CASSYSSGRAGNEQFF
TRBV9,TRBJ2-1,TRBD2,CASSVGAGVRSYNEQFF
TRBV5-1,TRBJ2-7,TRBD2,CASSFQAGGGTIYEQYF